The 11 T cell receptor beta chains reported below all come from one sample, sequenced in a study of high-grade serous ovarian cancer treatment subgroups. Here immunoSEQ multiplex PCR was the method, and the copy in TCRdb shows in-frame clones only, minus some. The sample gives some 33,000 clones, 79% of which show up once; 3.1% is in the top ten. The tumor samples were collected prior to definitive surgery or chemotherapy. Material: tumor tissue. The receptor source for this set is a human donor with high-grade serous ovarian cancer.

This CDR3 reads CASSFQLAGWNEQFF. DNA of the CDR3: TGTGCCAGCAGTTTTCAATTAGCGGGATGGAATGAGCAGTTCTTC. The V and J genes are TRBV28 and TRBJ2-1; 8 bases are a match to TRBD2. CDR3 length: 15 amino acids. Germline V gene lookup returns CDR1 MDHEN and CDR2 SYDVKM. The trim removed 3 bases at V and 7 bases at J, leaving 8 bases unmatched.

The rearrangement joins TRBV28 to TRBJ2-3; no reliable D call. The CDR3 consists of 16 residues. Germline assignment: CDR1 MDHEN and CDR2 SYDVKM. Trimming removed 3 bases at V and 0 bases at J, with 13 bases between. CDR3 in amino acids: CASSFSPSDSTDTQYF. As DNA, the CDR3 is TGTGCCAGCAGTTTTTCCCCGTCGGACAGCACAGATACGCAGTATTTT.

The sample holds one count of this clone. This chain connects TRBV7-6 to TRBJ2-1; 14 nucleotides agree with TRBD2. V gave up 6 bases and J gave up 6 bases; unmatched junction bases: 4. Germline V gene data show CDR1 as SGHVS and CDR2 as FNYEAQ. The CDR3 consists of 15 residues. This CDR3 reads CASSRGLAGVNEQFF. For the CDR3, the DNA is TGTGCCAGCAGTAGGGGACTAGCGGGAGTCAATGAGCAGTTCTTC.

The chain uses TRBV7-9 and TRBJ2-7, with TRBD2 as a possible D gene (6 bases). Trimming stripped 6 bases from V and 4 bases from J, with 19 bases between. Germline CDR1 is SEHNR and CDR2 is FQNEAQ (reference sequence). The length of the CDR3 is 15 residues. The DNA for the CDR3 is TGTGCCAGCAGTCCTCCCGGGACTGCCTTATACGAGCAGTACTTC. Translation gives CASSPPGTALYEQYF.

The chain recombines TRBV7-2 with TRBJ2-4; 9 bases agree with TRBD1. Germline V CDR1 and CDR2: SGHTA, FQGNSA. The CDR3 contains 16 residues. The junction had 6 bases not matched to a gene; V was cut back by 1 base and J by 5 bases. In DNA form, the CDR3 reads TGTGCCAGCAGCTTAGGTCAGGGACAGGGTCAAAACATTCAGTACTTC. Translation: CASSLGQGQGQNIQYF.

V and J are TRBV7-2 and TRBJ2-2, with D possibly TRBD1 on 5 matching bases. The CDR3 length is 15 residues. Germline lookup yields CDR1 SGHTA and CDR2 FQGNSA. With 6 bases removed from V and 3 bases from J, the gap between germline ends came to 14 bases. CDR3 amino acids: CASRLGSGYTGELFF. The CDR3 DNA reads as TGTGCCAGCAGGCTGGGTTCAGGGTACACCGGGGAGCTGTTTTTT. Complete variable domain (other parts from reference TRBV7-2 and TRBJ2-2): GAGVSQSPSNKVTEKGKDVELRCDPISGHTALYWYRQSLGQGLEFLIYFQGNSAPDKSGLPSDRFSAERTGGSVSTLTIQRTQQEDSAVYLCASRLGSGYTGELFFGEGSRLTVL.

The chain is built from TRBV6-5 and TRBJ2-3, with D unresolved. The CDR3 contains 12 residues. Trimming stripped 8 bases from V and 2 bases from J, with 8 bases between. The germline V gene has CDR1 MNHEY and CDR2 SVGAGI. As DNA, the CDR3 is TGTGCCAGCTGGGAAAACACAGATACGCAGTATTTT. It encodes CASWENTDTQYF.

The chain joins TRBV5-6 to TRBJ2-2, with 8 bases aligning to TRBD1. This CDR3 spans 16 amino acids. V gave up 4 bases and J gave up 1 base; unmatched junction bases: 6. Germline V gene data show CDR1 as SGHDT and CDR2 as YYEEEE. CDR3 bases: TGTGCCAGCAGCACCGCCGGGACAGGGAACACCGGGGAGCTGTTTTTT. It translates to CASSTAGTGNTGELFF.

This chain links TRBV6-6 with TRBJ1-5; 7 bases are a match to TRBD1. CDR1 is MNHNY and CDR2 is SVGAGI in the germline V gene (reference sequence). Germline trimming cut 3 bases from V and 4 bases from J; bases unmatched to any gene: 3. The CDR3 is made up of 14 amino acids. CDR3 loop: CASSYAGGNQPQHF. The CDR3 region has the DNA TGTGCCAGCAGTTATGCAGGGGGTAATCAGCCCCAGCATTTT.

The V gene is TRBV6-5, the J gene TRBJ2-2; D is uncertain. The CDR3 is made up of 12 amino acids. Trimming cost V 6 bases and J 6 bases, with 8 bases left between them. The germline CDR1 and CDR2 sequences are MNHEY and SVGAGI. The CDR3 nucleotides read TGTGCCAGCAGCCGGATGTCCGGGGAGCTGTTTTTT. This codes for CASSRMSGELFF.

The chain couples TRBV7-9 to TRBJ2-5, with D unclear. Germline V lookup: CDR1 SEHNR, CDR2 FQNEAQ (reference sequence). The CDR3 has 14 residues. V was pared by 1 base and J by 3 bases, with 9 bases between. The chain's CDR3 is CASSLVWGKETQYF. CDR3 DNA: TGTGCCAGCAGCTTAGTTTGGGGAAAAGAGACCCAGTACTTC. The full variable domain, its missing parts supplied by reference TRBV7-9 and TRBJ2-5, is DTGVSQNPRHKITKRGQNVTFRCDPISEHNRLYWYRQTLGQGPEFLTYFQNEAQLEKSRLLSDRFSAERPKGSFSTLEIQRTEQGDSAMYLCASSLVWGKETQYFGPGTRLLVL.